A selection of T cell receptor beta chains follows, all from one sample in a study of blood T cell repertoires in COVID-19. Some clones are missing from TCRdb's copy, which holds only in-frame ones; the method was immunoSEQ multiplex PCR. The table lists 300,000 to 400,000 clones, more than 75% of them singletons. Sequencing was performed on PBMCs or T cells enriched from blood (not recorded which). Receptors originate from a woman in her 30s with acute COVID-19. CDR3s include the opening cysteine and the closing phenylalanine or tryptophan. A D gene is named only where the DNA matches it firmly. A clone size is listed for some rows: how often the clone was seen (once, few, many), or a class if it is expanded.

size,V,D,length,J,CDR3,DNA
once,TRBV21-1,NA,19,TRBJ2-7,CASSTPFGASGGPTYEQYF,TGTGCCAGCAGCACCCCGTTCGGGGCTAGCGGGGGACCAACCTACGAGCAGTACTTC
NA,TRBV9,TRBD2,16,TRBJ2-3,CASSVGAPGGRDTQYF,TGTGCCAGCAGCGTAGGTGCCCCGGGGGGGCGGGATACGCAGTATTTT
few,TRBV2,NA,13,TRBJ1-1,CASSWGGNTEAFF,TGTGCCAGCAGTTGGGGAGGCAACACTGAAGCTTTCTTT
NA,TRBV9,NA,13,TRBJ1-1,CASSVESRGRAFF,TGTGCCAGCAGCGTAGAGTCCAGGGGACGAGCTTTCTTT
NA,TRBV20-1,TRBD2,16,TRBJ2-3,CSASWASGGKSDTQYF,TGCAGTGCTAGTTGGGCTAGCGGGGGCAAGTCGGATACGCAGTATTTT
NA,TRBV6-1,NA,14,TRBJ1-2,CASSERGGGYGYTF,TGTGCCAGCAGTGAACGTGGGGGCGGCTATGGCTACACCTTC
NA,TRBV4-1,TRBD2,14,TRBJ2-5,CASSPTSVQETQYF,TGCGCCAGCAGCCCAACTAGCGTGCAAGAGACCCAGTACTTC
NA,TRBV24-1,TRBD2,16,TRBJ2-3,CATSDSAGGPRDTQYF,TGTGCCACCAGTGATTCCGCGGGGGGCCCTAGAGATACGCAGTATTTT
once,TRBV5-1,NA,11,TRBJ2-3,CASSLAGRTFF,TGCGCCAGCAGCTTGGCCGGACGGACTTTTTTT
NA,TRBV15,TRBD2,19,TRBJ2-1,CATSRRPGTSGYSYNEQFF,TGTGCCACCAGCAGACGTCCCGGGACTAGCGGGTACTCCTACAATGAGCAGTTCTTC
NA,TRBV6-2/TRBV6-3,TRBD1,16,TRBJ1-5,CASSPGDRGLNQPQHF,TGTGCCAGCAGCCCCGGGGACAGGGGGCTCAATCAGCCCCAGCATTTT
NA,TRBV7-6,TRBD1,16,TRBJ1-2,CASSLRGDRGAYGYTF,TGTGCCAGCAGCTTAAGGGGGGACAGGGGGGCCTATGGCTACACCTTC
few,TRBV27,TRBD1,14,TRBJ2-7,CASSLQGAEYEQYF,TGTGCCAGCAGTCTACAGGGGGCGGAATACGAGCAGTACTTC
NA,TRBV5-1,NA,13,TRBJ1-1,CASSLTGNTEAFF,TGCGCCAGCAGCTTAACGGGGAACACTGAAGCTTTCTTT
NA,TRBV2,NA,11,TRBJ1-4,CASSDDKTLHF,TGTGCCAGCAGTGATGACAAAACTCTCCATTTT
NA,TRBV27,TRBD2,15,TRBJ2-5,CASSFSGVSQETQYF,TGTGCCAGCAGTTTTAGCGGGGTTTCTCAAGAGACCCAGTACTTC
NA,TRBV19,NA,14,TRBJ1-1,CASSKRTDNTEAFF,TGTGCCAGTAGTAAACGGACAGATAACACTGAAGCTTTCTTT
NA,TRBV5-1,NA,15,TRBJ1-3,CASRPPGLSGNTIYF,TGCGCCAGCAGACCCCCTGGACTTTCTGGAAACACCATATATTTT
many,TRBV2,NA,11,TRBJ2-7,CASKAYYEQYF,TGTGCCAGCAAAGCGTACTACGAGCAGTACTTC
NA,TRBV4-1,NA,16,TRBJ2-2,CASSQGPRANTGELFF,TGCGCCAGCAGCCAAGGTCCCAGGGCGAACACCGGGGAGCTGTTTTTT
few,TRBV12-5,NA,15,TRBJ1-4,CASGFRTATNEKLFF,TGTGCTAGTGGTTTCAGGACAGCAACTAATGAAAAACTGTTTTTT
once,TRBV10-3,NA,14,TRBJ2-7,CAVPFLGRNYEQYF,TGTGCCGTACCCTTTTTGGGCCGGAATTACGAGCAGTACTTC
NA,TRBV5-5,TRBD1,18,TRBJ1-2,CASSLSQGQALLDYGYTF,TGTGCCAGCAGCTTGAGCCAGGGACAGGCCCTTCTTGACTATGGCTACACCTTC
few,TRBV5-4,TRBD1,14,TRBJ2-1,CASSPTGSYNEQFF,TGTGCCAGCAGTCCGACAGGGTCCTACAATGAGCAGTTCTTC
NA,TRBV7-2,NA,16,TRBJ2-1,CASSLGRAVTYNEQFF,TGTGCCAGCAGCTTAGGGCGGGCCGTAACCTACAATGAGCAGTTCTTC
NA,TRBV11-3,TRBD2,13,TRBJ2-1,CASSFATSYEQFF,TGTGCCAGCAGCTTCGCGACTAGCTATGAGCAGTTCTTC
NA,TRBV24-1,TRBD2,17,TRBJ2-1,CATSDLTSGATYNEQFF,TGTGCCACCAGTGATTTAACTAGCGGGGCGACCTACAATGAGCAGTTCTTC